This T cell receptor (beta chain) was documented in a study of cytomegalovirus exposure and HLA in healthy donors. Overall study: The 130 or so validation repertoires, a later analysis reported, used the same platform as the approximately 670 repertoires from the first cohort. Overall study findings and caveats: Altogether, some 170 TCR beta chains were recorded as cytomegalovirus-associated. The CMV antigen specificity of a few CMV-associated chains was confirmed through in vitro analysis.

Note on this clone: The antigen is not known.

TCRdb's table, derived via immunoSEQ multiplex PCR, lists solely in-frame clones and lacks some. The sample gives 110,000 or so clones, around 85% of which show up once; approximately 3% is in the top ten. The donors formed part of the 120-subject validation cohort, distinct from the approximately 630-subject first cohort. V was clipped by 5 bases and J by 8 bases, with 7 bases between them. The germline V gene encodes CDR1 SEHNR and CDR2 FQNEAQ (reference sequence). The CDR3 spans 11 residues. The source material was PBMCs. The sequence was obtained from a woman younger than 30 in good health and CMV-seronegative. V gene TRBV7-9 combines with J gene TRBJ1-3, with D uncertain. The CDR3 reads CASSVADTIYF. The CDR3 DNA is TGTGCCAGCAGCGTGGCAGACACCATATATTTT.